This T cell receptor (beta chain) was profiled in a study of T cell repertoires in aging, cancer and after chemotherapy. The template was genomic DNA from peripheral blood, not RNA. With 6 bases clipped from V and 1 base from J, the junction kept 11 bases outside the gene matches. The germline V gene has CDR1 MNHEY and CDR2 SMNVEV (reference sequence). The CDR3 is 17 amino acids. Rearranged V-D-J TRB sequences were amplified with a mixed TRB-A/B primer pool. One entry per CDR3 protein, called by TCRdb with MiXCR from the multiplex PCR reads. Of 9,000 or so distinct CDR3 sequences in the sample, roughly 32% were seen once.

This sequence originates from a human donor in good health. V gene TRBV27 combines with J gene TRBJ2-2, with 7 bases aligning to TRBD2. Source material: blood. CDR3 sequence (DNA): TGTGCCAGCAGACCCCCTGGGCTAGCGGAGAACACCGGGGAGCTGTTTTTT. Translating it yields CASRPPGLAENTGELFF.